A single sample gave rise to the 32 T cell receptor beta chains below, sequenced in a study of T cells in narcolepsy (dated by TCRdb to the late 2010s). Library method: the immunoSEQ multiplex PCR assay. TCRdb provides this immuneACCESS table in a form limited to in-frame rearrangements. Some clones are lacking; in checked studies, under half of them reflect an unresolved V gene, and why the rest are absent is not known. For this sample there are roughly 34,000 clones; less than 85% appear just once. The top ten hold around 1.3% of the sample. Sequenced: CD45RA- memory CD4+ T cells from PBMCs. This specimen's cell subset or site label, interpreted: memory T cells sorted ex vivo from peripheral blood. The receptor source for this set is a human donor with narcolepsy.

This chain links TRBV2 with TRBJ2-3; D gene ambiguous. This CDR3 has 14 amino acids. V was shortened by 7 bases and J by 1 base, with 12 bases between the two germline ends. Germline lookup yields CDR1 SNHLY and CDR2 FYNNEI. CDR3 protein: CASILSSGTDTQYF. Written as DNA, the CDR3 is TGTGCCAGCATACTGAGTTCGGGCACAGATACGCAGTATTTT. The complete variable domain, with remaining parts taken from reference TRBV2 and TRBJ2-3, reads EPEVTQTPSHQVTQMGQEVILRCVPISNHLYFYWYRQILGQKVEFLVSFYNNEISEKSEIFDDQFSVERPDGSNFTLKIRSTKLEDSAMYFCASILSSGTDTQYFGPGTRLTVL.

This chain joins TRBV6-5 and TRBJ1-1; D remains unclear. Germline loops: CDR1 MNHEY, CDR2 SVGAGI. The CDR3 spans 14 residues. V was clipped by 4 bases and J by 3 bases, with 12 bases between them. The CDR3 coding sequence is TGTGCCAGCAGTTGGCAGGATGGAGACACTGAAGCTTTCTTT. The encoded protein is CASSWQDGDTEAFF.

The chain couples TRBV15 to TRBJ2-4; unclear D gene. Germline V gives CDR1 LNHNV, CDR2 YYDKDF (reference sequence). With 0 bases removed from V and 7 bases from J, the gap between germline ends came to 10 bases. The CDR3 loop spans 14 amino acids. Here the CDR3 reads CATSRENLANIQYF. The CDR3 DNA is TGTGCCACCAGCAGAGAGAACCTGGCGAACATTCAGTACTTC.

The chain couples TRBV5-1 to TRBJ1-1; 7 nucleotides align to TRBD1. The germline V gene has CDR1 SGHRS and CDR2 YFSETQ. The CDR3 consists of 15 residues. With V trimmed by 3 bases and J by 3 bases, 8 bases remained unmatched. The CDR3 is CASSSSAGGDTEAFF. The CDR3 coding sequence is TGCGCCAGCAGCTCCAGCGCAGGGGGGGACACTGAAGCTTTCTTT.

The J gene is TRBJ2-1, the V gene TRBV7-9; the D is unclear. Between the trimmed V and J ends, which lost 4 bases and 6 bases, there was a span of 13 bases. In germline, CDR1 is SEHNR, CDR2 FQNEAQ (reference sequence). The CDR3 is 14 amino acids. The CDR3, as DNA: TGTGCCAGCAGCTCGTCGCCTACGGTCAATGAGCAGTTCTTC. It encodes CASSSSPTVNEQFF.

The chain is built from TRBV5-4 and TRBJ2-1; D remains ambiguous. The germline V gene encodes CDR1 SGHNT and CDR2 YYREEE (reference sequence). V dropped 5 bases and J dropped 7 bases, with 10 bases sitting between them. The CDR3 has 12 residues. In DNA form, the CDR3 reads TGTGCCAGCAGTATAGTGGGGAATGAGCAGTTCTTC. Translating gives CASSIVGNEQFF.

The chain joins TRBV28 to TRBJ1-1; D remains ambiguous. V shed 9 bases and J shed 0 bases, with 8 bases lying between them. Germline assignment: CDR1 MDHEN and CDR2 SYDVKM. The CDR3 is 12 residues long. The CDR3 loop reads CASLLVNTEAFF. The CDR3 DNA sequence: TGTGCCAGTTTGTTGGTGAACACTGAAGCTTTCTTT.

Only one count was recorded for this clone. V is TRBV19 and J is TRBJ1-2; D perhaps matches TRBD1 (6 bases). This CDR3 comprises 15 residues. Germline lookup yields CDR1 LNHDA and CDR2 SQIVND (reference sequence). The ends were cut back, 5 bases at V and 5 bases at J, with 18 bases in the middle. CDR3: CASSLPGQVEYGYTF. As DNA, the CDR3 is TGTGCCAGTAGTCTACCGGGACAAGTTGAATATGGCTACACCTTC.

The chain combines TRBV5-5 with TRBJ1-1; TRBD1 matches at 9 bases. The CDR3 has 18 amino acids. Trimming cost V 0 bases and J 4 bases; bases outside gene matches: 13. CDR1 and CDR2 (germline): SGHKS, YYEKEE (reference sequence). CDR3 sequence: CASSLARDREKWGTEAFF. In nucleotides, the CDR3 is TGTGCCAGCAGCTTGGCCCGGGACAGGGAAAAGTGGGGCACTGAAGCTTTCTTT.

As DNA, the CDR3 is TGTGCCAGCAGCTTGGGGACAGGGAACACCGGGGAGCTGTTTTTT. It encodes CASSLGTGNTGELFF. This chain connects TRBV7-6 to TRBJ2-2; 8 nucleotides align to TRBD1. Germline CDR1 SGHVS, CDR2 FNYEAQ. This CDR3 spans 15 amino acids. J was trimmed by 1 base and V by 3 bases; bases with no gene match: 1.

This chain joins TRBV5-1 and TRBJ1-1; 8 bases fit TRBD1. V shed 5 bases and J 3 bases; nucleotides not matched to a gene: 9. In germline, CDR1 is SGHRS, CDR2 YFSETQ. The CDR3 covers 15 residues. The CDR3: CASRHGTGGDTEAFF. The CDR3 DNA is TGCGCCAGCAGGCACGGGACAGGAGGTGACACTGAAGCTTTCTTT.

The chain couples TRBV7-3 to TRBJ2-1, with D maybe TRBD2 (7 bases). V was clipped by 2 bases and J by 6 bases, with 14 bases between them. CDR1 is SGHTA and CDR2 is FQGTGA in the germline V gene. CDR3 length: 15 residues. The CDR3: CASSLAWGGLNEQFF. CDR3 DNA sequence: TGTGCCAGCAGCTTAGCGTGGGGGGGCCTCAATGAGCAGTTCTTC.

The rearrangement joins TRBV7-7 to TRBJ2-7; D remains ambiguous. This CDR3 is 13 amino acids long. Looked up from germline, CDR1 is SSHAT and CDR2 is FNYEAQ (reference sequence). The CDR3 DNA reads TGTGCTAGCAGCTTTACCCCCCTCTCCGAGCAGTACGTC. Amino acids: CASSFTPLSEQYV.

The V call is TRBV19, the J call TRBJ1-2, with D uncertain. CDR1 and CDR2 (germline): LNHDA, SQIVND (reference sequence). V dropped 3 bases and J dropped 2 bases, with 16 bases sitting between them. The CDR3 has 16 amino acids. The chain's CDR3 is CASSILFLGDNYGYTF. The CDR3 DNA reads as TGTGCCAGTAGTATTCTTTTTTTGGGCGACAACTATGGCTACACCTTC.

This clone appeared a single time. The chain couples TRBV6-6 to TRBJ2-1; D is unclear. The CDR3 covers 13 residues. The V end lost 6 bases, the J end lost 5 bases, and 11 bases lay between the germline ends. Germline-derived CDR1 and CDR2 are MNHNY and SVGAGI (reference sequence). The CDR3 DNA follows: TGTGCCAGCAGAGACGCGGCTAACAATGAGCAGTTCTTC. It is translated as CASRDAANNEQFF.

This clone was counted a single time. This chain links TRBV5-8 with TRBJ2-7; weak D call: TRBD1 (6 bases). This CDR3 is built from 15 residues. CDR1 and CDR2 (germline): SGHTS, YDEGEE. V was clipped by 4 bases and J by 6 bases, with 20 bases between them. CDR3 nucleotides: TGTGCCAGCAGCCGACGTGGCAGGGGCCGTGGCGAGCAGTACGTC. This sequence encodes CASSRRGRGRGEQYV.

Turning to this clone: Other DNA sequences in the same sample also yield this CDR3. This rearrangement joins TRBV6-1 to TRBJ1-2; 7 nucleotides line up with TRBD1. There are 14 residues in the CDR3. With 3 bases clipped from V and 5 bases from J, the junction kept 6 bases outside the gene matches. Looked up from germline, CDR1 is MNHNS and CDR2 is SASEGT. CDR3 in DNA: TGTGCCAGCAGTGAGACAGGGAGGTCGTATGGCTACACCTTC. Translation: CASSETGRSYGYTF.

The V call is TRBV29-1, the J call TRBJ2-5, with unresolved D. The germline V gene has CDR1 SQVTM and CDR2 ANQGSEA. Trimming shortened V by 8 bases and J by 5 bases, and 21 bases separated the two germline ends. The CDR3 runs 14 residues. The CDR3 bases are TGCAGCATACTTAATGGGCAGACCCGCGAGACCCAGTACTTC. Amino acid sequence: CSILNGQTRETQYF.

The CDR3 loop reads CASSYGGGVADTQYF. The CDR3, as DNA: TGTGCCAGCAGTTACGGGGGGGGCGTTGCAGATACGCAGTATTTT. The V gene is TRBV6-5, the J gene TRBJ2-3, with D perhaps TRBD2 (7 bases). V dropped 2 bases and J dropped 4 bases, with 13 bases sitting between them. Looked up from germline, CDR1 is MNHEY and CDR2 is SVGAGI. This CDR3 is 15 amino acids long.

The chain combines TRBV7-3 with TRBJ2-3, with D possibly being TRBD2 (7 bases). Germline V gives CDR1 SGHTA, CDR2 FQGTGA. CDR3 length: 15 amino acids. The ends were cut back, 4 bases at V and 5 bases at J, with 16 bases in the middle. CDR3 sequence reads: CASSSSGGARDTQYF. The DNA of the CDR3 is TGTGCCAGCAGCTCCAGTGGGGGGGCCAGAGATACGCAGTATTTT.

CDR3 nucleotide sequence: TGTGCCAGCTCACTCAGAGGGCAGGGGGGGCACAATGAGCAGTTCTTC. This sequence encodes CASSLRGQGGHNEQFF. V gene TRBV18 combines with J gene TRBJ2-1, with D perhaps matching TRBD1 or TRBD2 (7 bases each). CDR1 and CDR2 (germline): KGHSH, LQKENI. V lost 4 bases and J 5 bases, leaving 18 bases between the germline ends. There are 16 residues in the CDR3. The whole variable domain, filled in from reference TRBV18 and TRBJ2-1, reads NAGVMQNPRHLVRRRGQEARLRCSPMKGHSHVYWYRQLPEEGLKFMVYLQKENIIDESGMPKERFSAEFPKEGPSILRIQQVVRGDSAAYFCASSLRGQGGHNEQFFGPGTRLTVL.

The V gene is TRBV10-3, the J gene TRBJ2-1; 12 nucleotides agree with TRBD2. Trimming removed 3 bases from V and 6 bases from J; junction bases left unmatched: 9. This CDR3 is 17 amino acids long. Germline V gives CDR1 ENHRY, CDR2 SYGVKD. CDR3 sequence reads: CAISDPSTSGGFNEQFF. The CDR3 DNA follows: TGTGCCATCAGTGACCCCTCCACTAGCGGGGGGTTCAATGAGCAGTTCTTC.

The rearrangement links TRBV18 to TRBJ2-1, with 9 bases fitting TRBD1. The V gene's germline CDR1 is KGHSH and CDR2 LQKENI. The CDR3 spans 14 residues. The junction had 8 bases not matched to a gene; V was cut back by 2 bases and J by 12 bases. In DNA form, the CDR3 reads TGTGCCAGCTCACCATCGGGACAGGGTGATCGGCAGTTCTTC. Encoded protein: CASSPSGQGDRQFF.

The gene calls are TRBV7-8 and TRBJ1-4; 8 bases are a match to TRBD1. The junction had 4 bases not matched to a gene; V was cut back by 3 bases and J by 7 bases. Germline loops: CDR1 SGHVS, CDR2 FQNEAQ. This CDR3 region has 14 residues. The DNA for the CDR3 is TGTGCCAGCAGCTTGAGGACAGGGAGTGAAAAACTGTTTTTT. Translation gives CASSLRTGSEKLFF.

The chain combines TRBV28 with TRBJ1-4, with TRBD1 matching over 12 bases. The germline CDR1 and CDR2 sequences are MDHEN and SYDVKM. V shed 0 bases, J shed 7 bases, and the junction held 6 bases outside the gene matches. CDR3 length: 17 residues. This CDR3 is CASSLWQGTGGSEKLFF. As DNA, the CDR3 is TGTGCCAGCAGTTTATGGCAGGGGACAGGGGGCTCTGAAAAACTGTTTTTT.

The chain is built from TRBV30 and TRBJ1-4, with D unclear. The CDR3 spans 13 residues. Trimming took 0 bases from V and 8 from J, leaving 10 bases between them. The germline V gene encodes CDR1 GTSNPN and CDR2 SVGIG (reference sequence). CDR3 loop: CAWSVTTGEKLFF. The CDR3 coding sequence is TGTGCCTGGAGTGTAACGACGGGAGAAAAACTGTTTTTT. The full variable domain, its missing parts supplied by reference TRBV30 and TRBJ1-4, is SQTIHQWPATLVQPVGSPLSLECTVEGTSNPNLYWYRQAAGRGLQLLFYSVGIGQISSEVPQNLSASRPQDRQFILSSKKLLLSDSGFYLCAWSVTTGEKLFFGSGTQLSVL.

The V and J genes are TRBV9 and TRBJ2-7; 8 bases fit TRBD1. The junction had 15 bases not matched to a gene; V was cut back by 4 bases and J by 6 bases. The V gene's germline CDR1 is SGDLS and CDR2 YYNGEE. The CDR3 length is 16 residues. CDR3 sequence (DNA): TGTGCCAGCAGCTTTTTCTCCGGGACAGGTCCCTCCGAGCAGTACTTC. Translated: CASSFFSGTGPSEQYF.

The CDR3 here is CASRRGNRGHTEAFF. The DNA for the CDR3 is TGTGCCAGTAGAAGAGGCAACAGGGGGCACACTGAAGCTTTCTTT. This rearrangement joins TRBV19 to TRBJ1-1, with 9 bases that match TRBD1. The CDR3 sequence is 15 residues long. The trim removed 6 bases at V and 3 bases at J, leaving 8 bases unmatched. The germline V gene has CDR1 LNHDA and CDR2 SQIVND (reference sequence).

The chain has TRBV14 and TRBJ2-3; maybe TRBD2 (6 bases). V dropped 0 bases and J dropped 4 bases, with 8 bases sitting between them. Germline values: CDR1 SGHDN, CDR2 FVKESK. The length of the CDR3 is 14 residues. The CDR3 reads CASSQDWGADTQYF. For the CDR3, the DNA is TGTGCCAGCAGCCAAGATTGGGGGGCAGATACGCAGTATTTT.

V is TRBV30 and J is TRBJ2-7; D remains ambiguous. V was shortened by 3 bases and J by 5 bases, with 14 bases between the two germline ends. CDR1 and CDR2 (germline): GTSNPN, SVGIG (reference sequence). The CDR3 has 13 residues. The DNA of the CDR3 is TGTGCCTGGAGGGAACCAGGACGCAACGAGCAGTACTTC. It yields the protein CAWREPGRNEQYF.

A few counts support this clone. The chain links TRBV4-2 to TRBJ2-5, with 9 nucleotides matching TRBD2. J lost 8 bases, V lost 0 bases, and 7 bases had no gene match. This CDR3 contains 15 residues. Per germline, CDR1 LGHNA and CDR2 YNFKEQ. The CDR3 reads CASSQDSGGGVTQYF. The CDR3 bases are TGTGCCAGCAGCCAAGATTCTGGCGGGGGGGTTACCCAGTACTTC.

The chain links TRBV27 to TRBJ1-6; D not resolved. The germline gives CDR1 MNHEY, CDR2 SMNVEV (reference sequence). The V and J ends lost 3 bases and 5 bases respectively, with 8 bases between them. There are 14 residues in the CDR3. The CDR3 loop is CASSFEGNNSPLHF. In DNA, the CDR3 is TGTGCCAGCAGTTTCGAAGGGAATAATTCACCCCTCCACTTT.